These T cell receptor beta chains were read from a single sample in a study of blood T cell repertoires in COVID-19. Data came from immunoSEQ multiplex PCR; TCRdb stores just in-frame clones and leaves some out. The table shows 400,000 or so clones, with roughly 90% occurring only once. Sequencing was performed on peripheral blood. Receptors were obtained from a man younger than 35 with COVID-19, enrolled during active disease. Both conserved end residues are trimmed from each CDR3. Clone size, where shown, is once, few, many, or a class for clones that have expanded.

CDR3aa,abundance,j_gene,v_gene
ASSLYPGDRGGQPQH,.,TRBJ1-5,TRBV28
ASSLETGNRYPYT,few,TRBJ1-2,TRBV5-1
ASSPQGGTGSGNTIY,.,TRBJ1-3,TRBV11-2
AISPGTRASPLH,.,TRBJ1-6,TRBV10-3
ASSQGSSGGADKETQY,.,TRBJ2-5,TRBV3-1/TRBV3-2
ASSQGWTPGGAVIDEQY,.,TRBJ2-7,TRBV4-1
ASRIRGGSYEQY,.,TRBJ2-7,TRBV27
ASGNLAGAVTGELF,.,TRBJ2-2,TRBV12-5
ASSDDPFLAGGSHGELF,once,TRBJ2-2,TRBV5-1
ASQVTGTSGRTNQETQY,.,TRBJ2-5,TRBV2
ASSSGSEGAGGYT,.,TRBJ1-2,TRBV7-3
ASSSGTGGHNEQF,.,TRBJ2-1,TRBV6-5
ASSSRLAGSGANVLT,.,TRBJ2-6,TRBV5-5
AISESDRGQETQY,.,TRBJ2-5,TRBV10-3
ASSKAGQGAETQY,.,TRBJ2-5,TRBV5-1
ASNPGQGWYNEQF,.,TRBJ2-1,TRBV27
SVHRLMNTEAF,.,TRBJ1-1,TRBV29-1
ASSGLAGGAYEQY,.,TRBJ2-7,TRBV4-1
AWSPSSHEQY,once,TRBJ2-7,TRBV30
ASSIRVGDIQY,.,TRBJ2-4,TRBV19
ASSFGQASSGNTIY,.,TRBJ1-3,TRBV7-9
AWSVLGNNSPLH,.,TRBJ1-6,TRBV30
ASSAWDRGGNQPQH,.,TRBJ1-5,TRBV6-1
ASSLDGPQNIQY,once,TRBJ2-4,TRBV5-1
ASSLVKGQPQH,.,TRBJ1-5,TRBV7-2
ASSTYYRGLQYNEQF,.,TRBJ2-1,TRBV19
ASRMDSNTEAF,.,TRBJ1-1,TRBV6-5
ASRELPQETQY,.,TRBJ2-5,TRBV2
ASSPSGSSYNEQF,.,TRBJ2-1,TRBV7-3
ASSLGGLNTEAF,.,TRBJ1-1,TRBV7-9
ASSLLRALGAF,.,TRBJ1-1,TRBV28